This T cell receptor (beta chain) was identified during a study of neoadjuvant nivolumab and ipilimumab in lung cancer. With respect to this clone: The antigen is unknown.

General study findings and limits: Only two of four nivolumab-treated tumors gained richness and clonality by surgery.

TCRdb's table, derived via immunoSEQ multiplex PCR, lists solely in-frame clones and lacks some. Here the sample spans under 35,000 clones, approximately 90% being singletons. Germline V gene data show CDR1 as SGHDT and CDR2 as YYEEEE. The V gene lost 3 bases and the J gene lost 3 bases, with 16 bases spanning the gap. This CDR3 contains 16 residues. This specimen consisted of peripheral blood, obtained after neoadjuvant nivolumab, alone or with ipilimumab, at or shortly before surgery. The clonotype was recovered from an adult with non-small cell lung cancer. The chain couples TRBV5-6 to TRBJ1-3; D not resolved. CDR3 bases: TGTGCCAGCAGCTCTCGGGGAATCGGACTTGGAAACACCATATATTTT. It codes for CASSSRGIGLGNTIYF. The whole variable domain, remainder taken from reference TRBV5-6 and TRBJ1-3, is DAGVTQSPTHLIKTRGQQVTLRCSPKSGHDTVSWYQQALGQGPQFIFQYYEEEERQRGNFPDRFSGHQFPNYSSELNVNALLLGDSALYLCASSSRGIGLGNTIYFGEGSWLTVV.